The present entry profiles one T cell receptor beta chain with its context. The antigen is undetermined. A much larger clone sits a single nucleotide away, making a read error possible. Germline lookup yields CDR1 MNHEY and CDR2 SVGEGT. The ends were cut back, 11 bases at V and 3 bases at J, with 11 bases in the middle. This CDR3 has 12 amino acids. Together with a sample-barcoded 5' primer, a J-beta primer mix was included in a second PCR lasting about 7 to 12 cycles. Sequencing recovered at least 3 million CDR3-containing paired-end reads from each sample. TCRdb reprocessed the 5' RACE reads via MiXCR and lists one record per CDR3 protein. The sample yields some 670,000 distinct CDR3 sequences, over 40% seen once. Each donor supplied roughly 9.2 milliliters of peripheral blood. Total RNA amounts of at least 6 micrograms were extracted per sample. The entry originates in a study of blood T cells in healthy people across ages.

Study-wide results and caveats: Aged donors had fewer naive CD4+ cells and lower diversity than long-lived donors.

The source material was blood. The clonotype was recovered from a woman older than 75 in good health. This sequence joins TRBV6-2 or TRBV6-3 and TRBJ2-1, with D unresolved. CDR3 sequence: CAGTTNYNEQFF. CDR3 nucleotides: TGTGCCGGCACCACTAACTACAATGAGCAGTTCTTC.